These T cell receptor beta chains were read from a single sample in a study of cytomegalovirus exposure and HLA in healthy donors. Produced via immunoSEQ multiplex PCR; TCRdb's table is partial and in-frame only. The sample's table shows about 39,000 clones. The sample was PBMCs. All receptors derive from a woman younger than 45 in good health and CMV-seropositive. Both conserved end residues are part of each CDR3. The order of the fields is J gene, V gene, D gene, CDR3 DNA, CDR3 protein. D genes are given only for firm matches.

J: TRBJ2-2; V: TRBV10-3; D: -; DNA: TGTGCCATCAGTGGGGCAGGGAGGACCGGGGAGCTGTTTTTT; CDR3: CAISGAGRTGELFF
J: TRBJ2-7; V: TRBV6-5; D: -; DNA: TGTGCCAGCAGTCGTGGGGGTGGGCAGGGGGGCGAGCAGTACTTC; CDR3: CASSRGGGQGGEQYF
J: TRBJ2-2; V: TRBV15; D: -; DNA: TGTGCCACCAGCAGAGAAGAGGAGGTAACCGGGGAGCTGTTTTTT; CDR3: CATSREEEVTGELFF
J: TRBJ1-2; V: TRBV6-5; D: -; DNA: TGTGCCAGCAGTTACTCTACCGGGGCGGGGGGCTACACCTTC; CDR3: CASSYSTGAGGYTF
J: TRBJ2-3; V: TRBV11-2; D: TRBD1; DNA: TGTGCCAGCAGCTCAGGGGGCGCAGATACGCAGTATTTT; CDR3: CASSSGGADTQYF
J: TRBJ2-1; V: TRBV4-1; D: -; DNA: TGCGCCAGCAGCCAAGACGAGGGTCGGGTTGGTATCTACAATGAGCAGTTCTTC; CDR3: CASSQDEGRVGIYNEQFF
J: TRBJ1-2; V: TRBV27; D: TRBD1; DNA: TGTGCCAGCAGTCCGACAGGGGTAAAGGGCTACACCTTC; CDR3: CASSPTGVKGYTF
J: TRBJ1-4; V: TRBV28; D: TRBD1; DNA: TGTGCCAGCAGCCCTATACAGGGGGCTCTCCTACTCGGGGGAGAAAAACTGTTTTTT; CDR3: CASSPIQGALLLGGEKLFF
J: TRBJ2-7; V: TRBV5-1; D: -; DNA: TGCGCCAGCAGCGCGGCCGGCGGAGACGAGCAGTACTTC; CDR3: CASSAAGGDEQYF
J: TRBJ1-6; V: TRBV12-5; D: TRBD1; DNA: TGTGCTAGTGGTTCAGCCCGGACAGGGGCATCGGTATCACCCCTCCACTTT; CDR3: CASGSARTGASVSPLHF
J: TRBJ2-1; V: TRBV29-1; D: -; DNA: TGCAGCGTTGAAAAAGGGAGCTCCGACAATGAGCAGTTCTTC; CDR3: CSVEKGSSDNEQFF
J: TRBJ2-5; V: TRBV19; D: -; DNA: TGTGCCAGTGAAATGGGGCAGGGGCACCAAGAGACCCAGTACTTC; CDR3: CASEMGQGHQETQYF
J: TRBJ2-3; V: TRBV28; D: TRBD1; DNA: TGTGCCAGCAGGACAGGGTCTAGGGATACGCAGTATTTT; CDR3: CASRTGSRDTQYF
J: TRBJ2-7; V: TRBV11-2; D: TRBD2; DNA: TGTGCCAGCAGCTTAGATCGATACGGGTCTAGCGGGGTATCCTACGAGCAGTACTTC; CDR3: CASSLDRYGSSGVSYEQYF
J: TRBJ2-6; V: TRBV7-9; D: -; DNA: TGTGCCAGCAGCTTTGTCGACGGGAACTCTGGGGCCAACGTCCTGACTTTC; CDR3: CASSFVDGNSGANVLTF
J: TRBJ2-7; V: TRBV5-8; D: -; DNA: TGTGCCAGCGCAGGGGTCGGCGAGCAGTACTTC; CDR3: CASAGVGEQYF
J: TRBJ2-3; V: TRBV28; D: -; DNA: TGTGCCAGCAGTTTAAACTCCCGAGCGACAGATACGCAGTATTTT; CDR3: CASSLNSRATDTQYF
J: TRBJ2-5; V: TRBV5-1; D: -; DNA: TGCGCCAGCAGCTCATACCCTAACTCCCCGGGCCAAGAGACCCAGTACTTC; CDR3: CASSSYPNSPGQETQYF
J: TRBJ2-7; V: TRBV7-6; D: -; DNA: TGTGCCAGCAGCTTAGACACCTCCTACGAGCAGTACTTC; CDR3: CASSLDTSYEQYF
J: TRBJ2-1; V: TRBV5-1; D: TRBD2; DNA: TGCGCCAGCAGCTTCATACTAGCGGGGGGGCCCAATGAGCAGTTCTTC; CDR3: CASSFILAGGPNEQFF
J: TRBJ2-1; V: TRBV28; D: TRBD2; DNA: TGTGCCAGCAGCCCCCTGGGGGGGAACAATGAGCAGTTCTTC; CDR3: CASSPLGGNNEQFF
J: TRBJ2-3; V: TRBV6-5; D: TRBD2; DNA: TGTGCCAGCAGTTTAAGGTCTAGCGGAGGCACAGATACGCAGTATTTT; CDR3: CASSLRSSGGTDTQYF
J: TRBJ2-1; V: TRBV15; D: TRBD2; DNA: TGTGCCACCAGCAGAGATCGGGGGACTAGCGGGGGGGCCCGATTCTTC; CDR3: CATSRDRGTSGGARFF
J: TRBJ1-2; V: TRBV19; D: -; DNA: TGTGCCAGTAGTACAGCTAGCTATGGCTACACCTTC; CDR3: CASSTASYGYTF
J: TRBJ1-1; V: TRBV9; D: -; DNA: TGTGCCAGCAGCGCAGTAACAGGGAACACTGAAGCTTTCTTT; CDR3: CASSAVTGNTEAFF
J: TRBJ2-3; V: TRBV12-5; D: TRBD1; DNA: TGTGCTAGTGGGGGGGGACAGGGGAGGGCTAGCACAGATACGCAGTATTTT; CDR3: CASGGGQGRASTDTQYF
J: TRBJ2-4; V: TRBV6-1; D: -; DNA: TGTGCCAGCAGACAGGGTACCGCCAAAAACATTCAGTACTTC; CDR3: CASRQGTAKNIQYF
J: TRBJ2-5; V: TRBV5-4; D: TRBD1; DNA: TGTGCCAGCAGCTTGCCGGCAGGGGGCTTGGAGACCCAGTACTTC; CDR3: CASSLPAGGLETQYF
J: TRBJ1-5; V: TRBV27; D: -; DNA: TGTGCCAGCAGTTTCAGGGGTGAGGGCAATCAGCCCCAGCATTTT; CDR3: CASSFRGEGNQPQHF
J: TRBJ2-7; V: TRBV11-2; D: -; DNA: TGTGCCAGCAGCTTAGCACCTGACGGGTACGAGCAGTACTTC; CDR3: CASSLAPDGYEQYF
J: TRBJ2-5; V: TRBV7-6; D: TRBD2; DNA: TGTGCCAGCAGCTCGGGGGGGGAACTGTACTTC; CDR3: CASSSGGELYF
J: TRBJ2-3; V: TRBV5-5; D: TRBD2; DNA: TGTGCCAGCAGCTCGGGACTAGCGGTGACAGATACGCAGTATTTT; CDR3: CASSSGLAVTDTQYF
J: TRBJ1-5; V: TRBV19; D: -; DNA: TGTGCCAGTAGTTGGGAGGTCGGAAGCAATCAGCCCCAGCATTTT; CDR3: CASSWEVGSNQPQHF
J: TRBJ2-2; V: TRBV4-1; D: TRBD1; DNA: TGCGCCAGCAGCCGGGGACAGGGGGATGTGGCCGGGGAGCTGTTTTTT; CDR3: CASSRGQGDVAGELFF
J: TRBJ2-5; V: TRBV7-2; D: -; DNA: TGTGCCAGCAGCTTGGAGAGGATCCAAGAGACCCAGTACTTC; CDR3: CASSLERIQETQYF
J: TRBJ1-3; V: TRBV5-1; D: -; DNA: TGCGCCAGCAGCCGAAGCGGGGGGGCGCGTGGAAACACCATATATTTT; CDR3: CASSRSGGARGNTIYF
J: TRBJ2-1; V: TRBV7-9; D: -; DNA: TGTGCCAGCAGCTTAGGAGAGTACTCCTACAATGAGCAGTTCTTC; CDR3: CASSLGEYSYNEQFF
J: TRBJ1-2; V: TRBV10-3; D: -; DNA: TGTGCCATCAGTGACGAGGGCTATGGCTACACCTTC; CDR3: CAISDEGYGYTF
J: TRBJ1-6; V: TRBV10-3; D: TRBD1; DNA: TGTGCCATCAGTGCGAAGGACAGGGAAGATAATTCACCCCTCCACTTT; CDR3: CAISAKDREDNSPLHF
J: TRBJ1-2; V: TRBV28; D: -; DNA: TGTGCCAGCAAAAAAACAACCACTAACTATGGCTACACCTTC; CDR3: CASKKTTTNYGYTF
J: TRBJ1-4; V: TRBV6-5; D: TRBD1; DNA: TGTGCCAGCAGTTCCGGGACAGGGGTAACTAATGAAAAACTGTTTTTT; CDR3: CASSSGTGVTNEKLFF
J: TRBJ2-2; V: TRBV5-1; D: -; DNA: TGCGCCAGCAGCACTTCGACTAGTGAAGGCGGGGAGCTGTTTTTT; CDR3: CASSTSTSEGGELFF
J: TRBJ1-2; V: TRBV2; D: TRBD1; DNA: TGTGCCAGCAGTGAAGCGAATCTGGGACAGACAGGCTACACCTTC; CDR3: CASSEANLGQTGYTF
J: TRBJ2-7; V: TRBV10-3; D: TRBD1; DNA: TGTGCCATGGCCGGGACAGGGGCCGACGAGCAGTACTTC; CDR3: CAMAGTGADEQYF
J: TRBJ1-1; V: TRBV13; D: TRBD1; DNA: TGTGCCAGCAGCCCGGGACAGGGGGTGACTGAAGCTTTCTTT; CDR3: CASSPGQGVTEAFF
J: TRBJ2-1; V: TRBV15; D: -; DNA: TGTGCCACAAAACGGGGGGCGCACGGAAGCTCCTACAATGAGCAGTTCTTC; CDR3: CATKRGAHGSSYNEQFF
J: TRBJ1-2; V: TRBV6-5; D: -; DNA: TGTGCCAGCAGTTACAGTTCGGTCTATGGCTACACCTTC; CDR3: CASSYSSVYGYTF
J: TRBJ1-3; V: TRBV6-5; D: -; DNA: TGTGCCAGCAGAAGAACAGGGTATGGAAACACCATATATTTT; CDR3: CASRRTGYGNTIYF
J: TRBJ2-5; V: TRBV10-3; D: TRBD1; DNA: TGTGCCGGCCGGGACAGGGGCTCAAACTTC; CDR3: CAGRDRGSNF
J: TRBJ2-7; V: TRBV2; D: -; DNA: TGTGCCAGCAGTTTCGTACTTTACGAGCAGTACTTC; CDR3: CASSFVLYEQYF
J: TRBJ1-3; V: TRBV4-2; D: TRBD1; DNA: TGTGCCAGCAGCCCCCGCGGGCGACAGGGAAAAACTGGAAACACCATATATTTT; CDR3: CASSPRGRQGKTGNTIYF
J: TRBJ2-2; V: TRBV6-5; D: -; DNA: TGTGCCAGCAGTGTCGGGACACTGAACACCGGGGAGCTGTTTTTT; CDR3: CASSVGTLNTGELFF
J: TRBJ1-5; V: TRBV19; D: TRBD1; DNA: TGTGCCAGTAGTATGGGACAGTTAAATCAGCCCCAGCATTTT; CDR3: CASSMGQLNQPQHF
J: TRBJ2-7; V: TRBV27; D: TRBD1; DNA: TGTGCCAGCAGTTTCGACAGGGGCTACGAGCAGTACTTC; CDR3: CASSFDRGYEQYF
J: TRBJ2-2; V: TRBV7-9; D: -; DNA: TGTGCCAGCAGCGGGGACCCCCAGGGGACCGGGGAGCTGTTTTTT; CDR3: CASSGDPQGTGELFF
J: TRBJ2-3; V: TRBV18; D: TRBD1; DNA: TGTGCCAGCTCACTGGACAGGGGGTCAAATACGCAGTATTTT; CDR3: CASSLDRGSNTQYF
J: TRBJ2-7; V: TRBV18; D: -; DNA: TGTGCCAGCTCGCCCACAGCCGGCGAGCAGTACTTC; CDR3: CASSPTAGEQYF